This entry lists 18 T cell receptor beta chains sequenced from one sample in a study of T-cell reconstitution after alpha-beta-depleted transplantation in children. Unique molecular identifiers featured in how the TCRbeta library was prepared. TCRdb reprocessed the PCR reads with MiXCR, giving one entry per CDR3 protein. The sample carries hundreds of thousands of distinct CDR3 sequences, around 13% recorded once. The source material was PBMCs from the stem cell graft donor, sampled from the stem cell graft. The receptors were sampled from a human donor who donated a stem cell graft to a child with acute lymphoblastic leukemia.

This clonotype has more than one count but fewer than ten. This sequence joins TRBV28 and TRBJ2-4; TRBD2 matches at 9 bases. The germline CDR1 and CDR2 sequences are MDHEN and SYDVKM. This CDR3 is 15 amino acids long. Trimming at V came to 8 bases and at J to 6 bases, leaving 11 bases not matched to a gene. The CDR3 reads CASRGAGGFVNIQYF. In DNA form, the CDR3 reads TGTGCCAGCCGGGGTGCGGGAGGGTTTGTAAACATTCAGTACTTC.

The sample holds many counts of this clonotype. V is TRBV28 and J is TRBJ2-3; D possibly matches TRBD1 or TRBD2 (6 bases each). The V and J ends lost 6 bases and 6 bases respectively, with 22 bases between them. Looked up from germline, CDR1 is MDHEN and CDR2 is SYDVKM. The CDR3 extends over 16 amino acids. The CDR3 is CASSAPGTQGRDTQYF. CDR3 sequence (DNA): TGTGCCAGCAGCGCCCCCGGGACACAAGGGAGGGATACGCAGTATTTT. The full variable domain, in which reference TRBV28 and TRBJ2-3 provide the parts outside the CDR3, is DVKVTQSSRYLVKRTGEKVFLECVQDMDHENMFWYRQDPGLGLRLIYFSYDVKMKEKGDIPEGYSVSREKKERFSLILESASTNQTSMYLCASSAPGTQGRDTQYFGPGTRLTVL.

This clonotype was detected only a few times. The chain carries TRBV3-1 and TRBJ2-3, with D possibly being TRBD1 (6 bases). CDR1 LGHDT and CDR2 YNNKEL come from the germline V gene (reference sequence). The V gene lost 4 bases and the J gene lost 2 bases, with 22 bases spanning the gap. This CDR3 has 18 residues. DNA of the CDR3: TGTGCCAGCAGCCGAGGCAGGGGCCCCGTGCCCTCCACAGATACGCAGTATTTT. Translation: CASSRGRGPVPSTDTQYF.

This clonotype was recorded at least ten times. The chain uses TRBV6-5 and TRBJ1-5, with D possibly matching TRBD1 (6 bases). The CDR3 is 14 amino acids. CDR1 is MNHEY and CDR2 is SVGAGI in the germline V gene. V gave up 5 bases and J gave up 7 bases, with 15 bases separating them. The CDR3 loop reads CASSPRDIRQPQHF. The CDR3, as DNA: TGTGCCAGCAGTCCACGGGACATCAGGCAGCCCCAGCATTTT.

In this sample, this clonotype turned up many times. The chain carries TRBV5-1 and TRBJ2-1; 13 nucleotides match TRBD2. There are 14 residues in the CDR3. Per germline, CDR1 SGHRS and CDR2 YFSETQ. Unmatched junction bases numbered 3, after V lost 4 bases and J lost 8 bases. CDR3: CASSPGLAGYEQFF. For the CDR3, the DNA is TGCGCCAGCAGCCCGGGACTAGCGGGGTATGAGCAGTTCTTC.

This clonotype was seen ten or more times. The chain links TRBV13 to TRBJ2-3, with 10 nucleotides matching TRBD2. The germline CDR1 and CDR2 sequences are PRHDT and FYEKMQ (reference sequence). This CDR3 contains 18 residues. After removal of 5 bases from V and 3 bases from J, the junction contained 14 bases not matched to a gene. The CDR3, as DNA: TGTGCCAGCAGCCCATCGGTAGCGGGGGGCCTTCTTACAGATACGCAGTATTTT. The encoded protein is CASSPSVAGGLLTDTQYF.

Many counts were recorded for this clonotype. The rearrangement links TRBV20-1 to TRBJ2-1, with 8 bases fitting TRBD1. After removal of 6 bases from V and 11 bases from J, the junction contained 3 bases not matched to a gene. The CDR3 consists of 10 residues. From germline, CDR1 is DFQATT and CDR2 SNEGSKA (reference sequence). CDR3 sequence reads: CSARTGKQFF. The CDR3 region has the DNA TGCAGTGCGCGGACAGGGAAGCAGTTCTTC.

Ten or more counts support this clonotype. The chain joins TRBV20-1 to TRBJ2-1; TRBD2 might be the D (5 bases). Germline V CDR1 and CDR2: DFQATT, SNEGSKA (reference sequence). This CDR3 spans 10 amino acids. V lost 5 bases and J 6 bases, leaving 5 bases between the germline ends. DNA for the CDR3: TGCAGTGCTGCGGGCAATGAGCAGTTCTTC. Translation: CSAAGNEQFF.

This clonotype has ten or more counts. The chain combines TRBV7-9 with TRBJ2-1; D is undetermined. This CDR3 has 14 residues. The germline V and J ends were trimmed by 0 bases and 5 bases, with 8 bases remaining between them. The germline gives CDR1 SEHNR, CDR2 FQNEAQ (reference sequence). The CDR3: CASSLAPGNNEQFF. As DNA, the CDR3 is TGTGCCAGCAGCTTAGCGCCCGGAAACAATGAGCAGTTCTTC.

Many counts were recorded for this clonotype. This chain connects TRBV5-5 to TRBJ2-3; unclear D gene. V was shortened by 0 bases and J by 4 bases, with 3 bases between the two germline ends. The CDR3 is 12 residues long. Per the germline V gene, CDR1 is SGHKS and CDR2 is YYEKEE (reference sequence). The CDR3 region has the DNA TGTGCCAGCAGCTTGGCCGCAGATACGCAGTATTTT. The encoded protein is CASSLAADTQYF.

As DNA, the CDR3 is TGTGCCAGCAGCGATGGGGAGGTGCGGGACCCTTACAATGAGCAGTTCTTC. Protein: CASSDGEVRDPYNEQFF. The chain recombines TRBV9 with TRBJ2-1; possibly TRBD2 for D (6 bases). The CDR3 contains 17 residues. The V gene lost 3 bases and the J gene lost 4 bases, with 20 bases spanning the gap. Germline CDR1 SGDLS, CDR2 YYNGEE.

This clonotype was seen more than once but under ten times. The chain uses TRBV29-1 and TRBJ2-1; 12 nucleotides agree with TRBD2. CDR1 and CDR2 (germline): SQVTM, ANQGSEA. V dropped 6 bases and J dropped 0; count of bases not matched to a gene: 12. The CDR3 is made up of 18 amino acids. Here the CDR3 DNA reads TGCAGCGTACCCCCGGGACTAGCGGGCCCTAGCTCCTACAATGAGCAGTTCTTC. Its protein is CSVPPGLAGPSSYNEQFF.

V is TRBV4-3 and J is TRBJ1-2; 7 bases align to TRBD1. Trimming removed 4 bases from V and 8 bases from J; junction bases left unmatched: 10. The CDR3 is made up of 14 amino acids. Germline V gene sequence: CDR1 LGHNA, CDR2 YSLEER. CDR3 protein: CASSRPDRVGGYTF. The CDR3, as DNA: TGCGCCAGCAGCCGTCCCGACAGGGTCGGCGGCTACACCTTC.

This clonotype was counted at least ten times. CDR3: CASSVGLVGGPYNEQFF. In DNA, the CDR3 is TGTGCCAGCAGCGTAGGTCTGGTGGGAGGGCCATACAATGAGCAGTTCTTC. This chain joins TRBV9 and TRBJ2-1, with 7 positions matching TRBD2. There are 17 residues in the CDR3. Germline V gives CDR1 SGDLS, CDR2 YYNGEE. The V gene end was trimmed by 0 bases and the J gene end by 4 bases; junction bases not matched to a gene: 10. Variable domain in full (rest from reference TRBV9 and TRBJ2-1): DSGVTQTPKHLITATGQRVTLRCSPRSGDLSVYWYQQSLDQGLQFLIQYYNGEERAKGNILERFSAQQFPDLHSELNLSSLELGDSALYFCASSVGLVGGPYNEQFFGPGTRLTVL.

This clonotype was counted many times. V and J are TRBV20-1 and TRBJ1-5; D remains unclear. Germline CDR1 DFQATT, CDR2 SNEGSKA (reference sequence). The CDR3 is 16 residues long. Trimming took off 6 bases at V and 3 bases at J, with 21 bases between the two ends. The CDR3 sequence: CSAPRPGQAPNQPQHF. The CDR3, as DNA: TGCAGTGCCCCCCGCCCTGGGCAGGCCCCCAATCAGCCCCAGCATTTT.

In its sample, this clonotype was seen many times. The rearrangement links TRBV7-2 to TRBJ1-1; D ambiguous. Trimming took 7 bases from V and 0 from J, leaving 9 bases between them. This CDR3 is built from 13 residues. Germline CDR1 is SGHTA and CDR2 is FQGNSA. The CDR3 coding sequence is TGTGCCAGCATTTGGGGTTTGAACACTGAAGCTTTCTTT. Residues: CASIWGLNTEAFF.

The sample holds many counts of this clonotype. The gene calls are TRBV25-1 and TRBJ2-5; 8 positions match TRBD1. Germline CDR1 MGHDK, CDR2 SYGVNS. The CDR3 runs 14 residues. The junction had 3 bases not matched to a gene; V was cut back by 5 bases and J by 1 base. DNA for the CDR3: TGTGCCAGCAGTCGACAGGGGTTCCAAGAGACCCAGTACTTC. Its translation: CASSRQGFQETQYF. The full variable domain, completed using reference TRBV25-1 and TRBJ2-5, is EADIYQTPRYLVIGTGKKITLECSQTMGHDKMYWYQQDPGMELHLIHYSYGVNSTEKGDLSSESTVSRIRTEHFPLTLESARPSHTSQYLCASSRQGFQETQYFGPGTRLLVL.

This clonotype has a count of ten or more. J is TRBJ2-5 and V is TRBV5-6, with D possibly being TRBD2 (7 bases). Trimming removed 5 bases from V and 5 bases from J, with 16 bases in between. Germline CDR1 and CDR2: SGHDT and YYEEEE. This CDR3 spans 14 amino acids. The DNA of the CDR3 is TGTGCCAGCAGTTATGACAGGCGGGAGGAGACCCAGTACTTC. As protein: CASSYDRREETQYF.